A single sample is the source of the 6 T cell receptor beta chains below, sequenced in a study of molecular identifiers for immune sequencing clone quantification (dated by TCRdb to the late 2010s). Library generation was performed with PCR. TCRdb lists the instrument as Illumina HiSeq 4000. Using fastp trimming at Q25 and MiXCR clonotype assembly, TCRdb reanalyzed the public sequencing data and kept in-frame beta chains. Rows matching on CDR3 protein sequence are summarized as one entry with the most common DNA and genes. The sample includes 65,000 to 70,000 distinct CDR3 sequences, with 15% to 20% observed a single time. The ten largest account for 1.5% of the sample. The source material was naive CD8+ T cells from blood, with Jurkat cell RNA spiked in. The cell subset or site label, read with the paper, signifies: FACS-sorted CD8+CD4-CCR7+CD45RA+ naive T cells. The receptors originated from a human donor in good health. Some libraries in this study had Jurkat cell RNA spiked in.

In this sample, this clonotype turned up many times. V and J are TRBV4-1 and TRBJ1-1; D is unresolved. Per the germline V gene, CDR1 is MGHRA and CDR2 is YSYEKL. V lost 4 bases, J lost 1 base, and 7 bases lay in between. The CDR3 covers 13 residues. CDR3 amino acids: CASSPVRNTEAFF. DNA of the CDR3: TGCGCCAGCAGCCCCGTCCGGAACACTGAAGCTTTCTTT.

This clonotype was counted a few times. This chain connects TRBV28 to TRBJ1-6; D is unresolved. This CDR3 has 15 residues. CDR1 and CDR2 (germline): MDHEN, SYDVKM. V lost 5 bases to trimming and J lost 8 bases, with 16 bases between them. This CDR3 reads CASSGPGVGDSPLHF. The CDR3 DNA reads TGTGCCAGCAGTGGCCCGGGAGTCGGGGATTCACCCCTCCACTTT.

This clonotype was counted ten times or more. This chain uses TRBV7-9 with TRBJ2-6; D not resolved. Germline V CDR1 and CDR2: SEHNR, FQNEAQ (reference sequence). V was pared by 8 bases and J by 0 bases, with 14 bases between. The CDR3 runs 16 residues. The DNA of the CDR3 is TGTGCCAGCGTCCCACATGGTAGCTCTGGGGCCAACGTCCTGACTTTC. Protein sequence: CASVPHGSSGANVLTF.

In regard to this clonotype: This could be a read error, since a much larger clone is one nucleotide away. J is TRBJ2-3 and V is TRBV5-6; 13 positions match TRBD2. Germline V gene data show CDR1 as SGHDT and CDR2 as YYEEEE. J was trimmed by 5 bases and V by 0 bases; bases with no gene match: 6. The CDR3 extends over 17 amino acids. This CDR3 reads CASSLEQGTSGEDTQYF. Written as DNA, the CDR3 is TGTGCCAGCAGCTTGGAGCAGGGGACTAGCGGGGAAGATACGCAGTATTTT.

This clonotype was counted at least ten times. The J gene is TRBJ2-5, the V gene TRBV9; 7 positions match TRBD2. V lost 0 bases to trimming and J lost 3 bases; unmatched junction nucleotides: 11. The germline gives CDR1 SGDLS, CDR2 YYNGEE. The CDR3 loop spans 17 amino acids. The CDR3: CASSVVGSGPVEETQYF. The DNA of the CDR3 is TGTGCCAGCAGCGTAGTTGGTAGCGGGCCTGTCGAAGAGACCCAGTACTTC. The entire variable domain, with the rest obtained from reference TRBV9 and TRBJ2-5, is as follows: DSGVTQTPKHLITATGQRVTLRCSPRSGDLSVYWYQQSLDQGLQFLIQYYNGEERAKGNILERFSAQQFPDLHSELNLSSLELGDSALYFCASSVVGSGPVEETQYFGPGTRLLVL.

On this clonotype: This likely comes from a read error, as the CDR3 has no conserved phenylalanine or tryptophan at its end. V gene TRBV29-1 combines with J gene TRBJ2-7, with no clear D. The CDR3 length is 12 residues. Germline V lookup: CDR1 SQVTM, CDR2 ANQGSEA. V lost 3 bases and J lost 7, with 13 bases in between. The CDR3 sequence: CSVDSASREQYL. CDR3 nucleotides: TGCAGCGTTGATAGTGCCTCGCGGGAGCAGTACCTC.